Detailed here is one T cell receptor (beta chain). The antigen is not known. The data belong to a study of cytomegalovirus exposure and HLA in healthy donors. Primers for the PCR totalled 60 Vbeta and 13 Jbeta. As processed by the authors: About 11 million of the roughly 80 million unique TCR beta chains counted in a later analysis were shared. Clones were sequenced by immunoSEQ multiplex PCR, and TCRdb holds only the in-frame ones, with some missing. That table supplies the V and J calls and clone size; D and trimming were determined from the DNA. The table records under 200,000 clones, around 75% of them present only once. Notes on the study in general: It was approximately 150 TCR beta chains that were listed as cytomegalovirus-associated. It was taken for granted in presence/absence analyses that sequencing depth across donors was roughly uniform.

The germline V gene encodes CDR1 SGHNT and CDR2 YYREEE (reference sequence). V was clipped by 0 bases and J by 7 bases; unmatched bases: 6. The CDR3 contains 14 residues. Donors in the study were healthy people who gave bone marrow. Sequencing used PBMCs. This TCR derives from a woman aged 45-60 years in good health and CMV-seropositive. The chain carries TRBV5-4 and TRBJ1-2; 7 bases agree with TRBD1. The CDR3 nucleotides read TGTGCCAGCAGCTTGGCACAGGGGATGGGTGGCTACACCTTC. This sequence encodes CASSLAQGMGGYTF.